This section outlines one TCR beta chain sequence together with its context. Its target is not known. This CDR3 spans 17 amino acids. The V gene's germline CDR1 is LNHDA and CDR2 SQIVND (reference sequence). V lost 4 bases, J lost 0 bases, and 7 bases stayed unmatched. This sample stems from a study of OX40 agonist ivuxolimab in advanced cancers. About the study: Three dose-escalation patients had partial responses: one with hepatocellular carcinoma and two with cutaneous melanoma.

Study outcomes and limitations: Compared with CD4+, CD8+ T cells on average had more expanded clones. By week 6 at 0.1 to 3.0 mg/kg, blood CD4+ and CD8+ T cells had expanded clonally. At 0.1-3.0 mg/kg, partial responders had clonal expansion among the lowest observed.

The assay was immunoSEQ multiplex PCR, and TCRdb's table has in-frame clones only and misses some. The sample lists approximately 94,000 clones, around 93% seen once, with 0.54% in the top ten. Sequencing was performed on CD4+ or CD8+ T cells sorted from blood, taken in a trial of the OX40 agonist ivuxolimab. The rearrangement links TRBV19 to TRBJ1-5, with TRBD1 identical over 9 bases. The clonotype comes from an adult with an advanced solid tumor such as melanoma, head and neck, liver or kidney cancer. CDR3 coding DNA: TGTGCCAGTAGTACCGGGACAGGGACGTATAGCAATCAGCCCCAGCATTTT. Residues: CASSTGTGTYSNQPQHF.